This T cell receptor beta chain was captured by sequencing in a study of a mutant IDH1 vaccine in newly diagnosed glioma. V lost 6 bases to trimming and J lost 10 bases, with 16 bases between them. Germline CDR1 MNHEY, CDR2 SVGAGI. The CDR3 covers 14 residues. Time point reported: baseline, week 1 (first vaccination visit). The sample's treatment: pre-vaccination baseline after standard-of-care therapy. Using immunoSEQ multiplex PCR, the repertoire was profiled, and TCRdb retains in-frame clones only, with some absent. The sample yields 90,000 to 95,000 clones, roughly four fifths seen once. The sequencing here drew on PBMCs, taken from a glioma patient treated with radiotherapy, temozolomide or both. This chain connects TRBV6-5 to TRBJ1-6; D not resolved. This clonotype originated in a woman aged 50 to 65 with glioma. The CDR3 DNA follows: TGTGCCAGCAGCCCGACCTCCTCCTCCTCACCCCTCCACTTT. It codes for CASSPTSSSSPLHF.